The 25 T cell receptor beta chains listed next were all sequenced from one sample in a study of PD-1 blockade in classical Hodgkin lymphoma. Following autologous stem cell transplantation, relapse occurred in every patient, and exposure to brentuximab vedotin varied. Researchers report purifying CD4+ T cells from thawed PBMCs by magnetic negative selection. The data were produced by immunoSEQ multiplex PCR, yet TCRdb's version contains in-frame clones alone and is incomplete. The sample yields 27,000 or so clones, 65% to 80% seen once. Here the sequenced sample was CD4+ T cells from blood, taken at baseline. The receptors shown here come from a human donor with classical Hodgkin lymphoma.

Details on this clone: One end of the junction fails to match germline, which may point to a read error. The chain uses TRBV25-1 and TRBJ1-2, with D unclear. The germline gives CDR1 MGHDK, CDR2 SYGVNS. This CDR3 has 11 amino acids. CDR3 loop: CASSEAGEQNF. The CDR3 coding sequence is TGTGCCAGCAGTGAAGCCGGGGAGCAGAACTTC.

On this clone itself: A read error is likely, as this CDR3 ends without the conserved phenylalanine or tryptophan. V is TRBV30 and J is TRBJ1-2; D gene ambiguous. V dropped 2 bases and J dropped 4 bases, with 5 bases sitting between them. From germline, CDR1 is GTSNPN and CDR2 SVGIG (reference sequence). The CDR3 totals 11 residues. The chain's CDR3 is CAWSQVYGYTL. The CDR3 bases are TGTGCCTGGAGTCAGGTCTATGGCTACACCCTC.

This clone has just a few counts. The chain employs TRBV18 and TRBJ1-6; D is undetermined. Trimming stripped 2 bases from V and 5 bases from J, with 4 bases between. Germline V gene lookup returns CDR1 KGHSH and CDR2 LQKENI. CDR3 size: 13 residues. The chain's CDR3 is CASSPSHNSPLHF. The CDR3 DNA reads TGTGCCAGCTCACCAAGCCATAATTCACCCCTCCACTTT. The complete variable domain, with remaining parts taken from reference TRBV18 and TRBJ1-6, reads NAGVMQNPRHLVRRRGQEARLRCSPMKGHSHVYWYRQLPEEGLKFMVYLQKENIIDESGMPKERFSAEFPKEGPSILRIQQVVRGDSAAYFCASSPSHNSPLHFGNGTRLTVT.

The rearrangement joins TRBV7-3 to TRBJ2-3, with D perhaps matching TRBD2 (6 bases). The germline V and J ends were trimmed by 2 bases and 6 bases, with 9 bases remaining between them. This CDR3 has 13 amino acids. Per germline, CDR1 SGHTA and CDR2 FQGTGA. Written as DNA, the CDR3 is TGTGCCAGCAGCTTACCTCGGGGGGATACGCAGTATTTT. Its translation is CASSLPRGDTQYF.

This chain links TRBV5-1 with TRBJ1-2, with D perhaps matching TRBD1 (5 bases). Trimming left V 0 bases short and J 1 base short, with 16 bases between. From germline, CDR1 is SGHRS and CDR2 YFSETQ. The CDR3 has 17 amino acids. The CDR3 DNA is TGCGCCAGCAGCTTGGAGGGCAGGGTGCCAGATAACTATGGCTACACCTTC. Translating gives CASSLEGRVPDNYGYTF.

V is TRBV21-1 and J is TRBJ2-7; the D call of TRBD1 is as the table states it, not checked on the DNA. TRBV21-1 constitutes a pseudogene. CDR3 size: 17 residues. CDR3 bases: TGTGCCAGCAGCAACGGCGGGGACAGGGGAGGAACCTACGAGCAGTACTTC. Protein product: CASSNGGDRGGTYEQYF.

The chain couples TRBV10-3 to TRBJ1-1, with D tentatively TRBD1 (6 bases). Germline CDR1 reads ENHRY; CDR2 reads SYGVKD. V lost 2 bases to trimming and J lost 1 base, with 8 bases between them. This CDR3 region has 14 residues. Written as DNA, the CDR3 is TGTGCCATCAGTGAGGGACAGAAGAACACTGAAGCTTTCTTT. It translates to CAISEGQKNTEAFF.

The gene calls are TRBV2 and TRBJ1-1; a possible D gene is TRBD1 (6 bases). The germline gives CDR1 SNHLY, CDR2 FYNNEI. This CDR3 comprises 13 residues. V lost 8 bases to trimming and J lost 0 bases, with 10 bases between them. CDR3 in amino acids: CASGGQMNTEAFF. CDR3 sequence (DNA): TGTGCCAGCGGGGGACAAATGAACACTGAAGCTTTCTTT. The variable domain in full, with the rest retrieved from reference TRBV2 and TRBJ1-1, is EPEVTQTPSHQVTQMGQEVILRCVPISNHLYFYWYRQILGQKVEFLVSFYNNEISEKSEIFDDQFSVERPDGSNFTLKIRSTKLEDSAMYFCASGGQMNTEAFFGQGTRLTVV.

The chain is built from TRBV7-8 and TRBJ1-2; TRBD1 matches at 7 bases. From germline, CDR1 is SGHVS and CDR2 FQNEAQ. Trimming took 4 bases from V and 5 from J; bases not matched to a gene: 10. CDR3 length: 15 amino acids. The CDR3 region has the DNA TGTGCCAGCAGCTCCACGACAGGGCGGGGGTATGGCTACACCTTC. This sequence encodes CASSSTTGRGYGYTF.

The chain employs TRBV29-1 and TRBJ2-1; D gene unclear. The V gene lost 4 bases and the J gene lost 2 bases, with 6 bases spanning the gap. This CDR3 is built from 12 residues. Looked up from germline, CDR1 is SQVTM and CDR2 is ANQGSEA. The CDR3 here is CSVGNPYNEQFF. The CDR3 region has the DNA TGCAGCGTTGGGAACCCCTACAATGAGCAGTTCTTC.

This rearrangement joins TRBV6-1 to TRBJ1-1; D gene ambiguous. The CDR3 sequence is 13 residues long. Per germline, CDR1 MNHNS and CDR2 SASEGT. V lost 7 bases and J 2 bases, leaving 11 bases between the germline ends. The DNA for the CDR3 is TGTGCCAGCACCCCCCGGGGAAACACTGAAGCTTTCTTT. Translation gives CASTPRGNTEAFF.

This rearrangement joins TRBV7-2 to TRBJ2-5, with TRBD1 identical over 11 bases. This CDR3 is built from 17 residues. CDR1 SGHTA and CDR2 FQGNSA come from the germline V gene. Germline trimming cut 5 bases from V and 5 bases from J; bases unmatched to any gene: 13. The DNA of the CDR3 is TGTGCCAGCAGCAGAAGGTGGGACAGGGGGTCTCTGGAGACCCAGTACTTC. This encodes CASSRRWDRGSLETQYF.

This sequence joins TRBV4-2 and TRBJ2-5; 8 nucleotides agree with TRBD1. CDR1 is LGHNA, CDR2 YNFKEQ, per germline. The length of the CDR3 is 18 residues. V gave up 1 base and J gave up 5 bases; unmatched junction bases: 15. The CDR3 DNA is TGTGCCAGCAGCCAAGGACTAGACAGGGGATCAGATCGGGAGACCCAGTACTTC. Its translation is CASSQGLDRGSDRETQYF.

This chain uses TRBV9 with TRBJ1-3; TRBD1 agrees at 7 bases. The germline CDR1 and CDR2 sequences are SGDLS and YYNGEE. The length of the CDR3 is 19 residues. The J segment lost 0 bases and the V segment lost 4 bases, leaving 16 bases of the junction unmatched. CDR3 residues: CASSTRTGPKPVSGNTIYF. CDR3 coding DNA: TGTGCCAGCAGCACCCGGACAGGACCCAAACCTGTCTCTGGAAACACCATATATTTT.

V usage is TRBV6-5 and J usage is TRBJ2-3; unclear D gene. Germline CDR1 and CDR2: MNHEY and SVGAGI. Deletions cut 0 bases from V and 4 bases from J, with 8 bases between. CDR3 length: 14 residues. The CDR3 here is CASSYSLLADTQYF. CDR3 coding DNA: TGTGCCAGCAGTTACTCGTTGCTGGCAGATACGCAGTATTTT.

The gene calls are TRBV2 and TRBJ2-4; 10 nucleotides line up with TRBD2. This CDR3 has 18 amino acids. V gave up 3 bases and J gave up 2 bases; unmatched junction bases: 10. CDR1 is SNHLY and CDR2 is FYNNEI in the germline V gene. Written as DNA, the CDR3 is TGTGCCAGCAGTGATCCCGTTCTAGCGGGGGTTCCCAAAAACATTCAGTACTTC. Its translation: CASSDPVLAGVPKNIQYF.

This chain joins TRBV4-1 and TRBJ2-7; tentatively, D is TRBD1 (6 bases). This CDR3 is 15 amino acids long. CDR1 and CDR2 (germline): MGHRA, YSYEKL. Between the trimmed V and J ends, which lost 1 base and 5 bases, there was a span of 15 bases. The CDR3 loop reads CASSQVVTGNDEQYF. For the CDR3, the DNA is TGCGCCAGCAGCCAAGTTGTCACAGGGAACGACGAGCAGTACTTC.

CDR3 region: CASSLSFRGLPTNEKLFF. CDR3 sequence (DNA): TGTGCCAGCAGTTTATCCTTCAGGGGGCTCCCAACTAATGAAAAACTGTTTTTT. The chain combines TRBV27 with TRBJ1-4; 8 bases line up with TRBD1. The germline CDR1 and CDR2 sequences are MNHEY and SMNVEV (reference sequence). The length of the CDR3 is 18 residues. The ends lost 0 bases at V and 0 bases at J; junction bases unmatched: 6.

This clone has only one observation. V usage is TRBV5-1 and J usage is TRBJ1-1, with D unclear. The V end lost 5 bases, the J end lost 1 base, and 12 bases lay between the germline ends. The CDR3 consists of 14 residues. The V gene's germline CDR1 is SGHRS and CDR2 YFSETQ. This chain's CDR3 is CASRLRTENTEAFF. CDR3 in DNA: TGCGCCAGCAGATTACGGACGGAGAACACTGAAGCTTTCTTT.

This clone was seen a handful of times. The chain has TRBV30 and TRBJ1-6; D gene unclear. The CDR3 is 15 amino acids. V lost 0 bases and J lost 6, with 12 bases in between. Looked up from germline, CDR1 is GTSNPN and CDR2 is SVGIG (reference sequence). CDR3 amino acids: CAWSVELLTNSPLHF. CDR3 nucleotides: TGTGCCTGGAGTGTTGAGCTACTTACTAATTCACCCCTCCACTTT.

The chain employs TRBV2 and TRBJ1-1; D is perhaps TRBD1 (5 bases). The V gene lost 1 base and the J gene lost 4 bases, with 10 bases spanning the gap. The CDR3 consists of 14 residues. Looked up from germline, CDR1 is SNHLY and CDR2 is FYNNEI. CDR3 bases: TGTGCCAGCAGTGAAGGGGGCGCGGGCACTGAAGCTTTCTTT. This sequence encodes CASSEGGAGTEAFF.

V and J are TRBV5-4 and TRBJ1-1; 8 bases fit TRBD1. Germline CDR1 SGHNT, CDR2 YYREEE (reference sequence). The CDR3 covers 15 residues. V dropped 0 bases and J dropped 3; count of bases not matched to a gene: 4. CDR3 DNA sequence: TGTGCCAGCAGCTTGGGGGAGACAGGGGACACTGAAGCTTTCTTT. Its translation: CASSLGETGDTEAFF.

The CDR3 loop is CASSFDRGETNYGYTF. CDR3 DNA sequence: TGTGCCAGCAGCTTTGACAGGGGGGAAACTAACTATGGCTACACCTTC. This chain joins TRBV28 and TRBJ1-2; 9 bases line up with TRBD1. The junction had 8 bases not matched to a gene; V was cut back by 6 bases and J by 0 bases. Germline lookup yields CDR1 MDHEN and CDR2 SYDVKM. The CDR3 covers 16 residues.

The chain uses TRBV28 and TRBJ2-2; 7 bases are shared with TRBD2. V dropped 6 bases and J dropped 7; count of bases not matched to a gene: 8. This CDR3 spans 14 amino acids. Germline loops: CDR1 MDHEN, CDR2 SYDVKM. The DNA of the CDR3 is TGTGCCAGCAGCCCCGGAGGGAGGGTCGGGGAGCTGTTTTTT. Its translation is CASSPGGRVGELFF. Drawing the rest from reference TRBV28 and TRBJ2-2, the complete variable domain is DVKVTQSSRYLVKRTGEKVFLECVQDMDHENMFWYRQDPGLGLRLIYFSYDVKMKEKGDIPEGYSVSREKKERFSLILESASTNQTSMYLCASSPGGRVGELFFGEGSRLTVL.

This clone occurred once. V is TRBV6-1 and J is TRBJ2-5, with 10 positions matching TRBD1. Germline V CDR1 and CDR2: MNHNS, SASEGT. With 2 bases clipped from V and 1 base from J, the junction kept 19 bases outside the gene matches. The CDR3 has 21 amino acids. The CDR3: CASSEKGGDRGKWGTQETQYF. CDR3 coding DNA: TGTGCCAGCAGTGAAAAGGGGGGGGACAGGGGCAAGTGGGGTACCCAAGAGACCCAGTACTTC.